The entry below describes one T cell receptor (beta chain). Its antigen is currently not known. No clone much larger than this one lies a single base away; base qualities are absent. There are 15 amino acids in the CDR3, from cysteine to phenylalanine inclusive. Of all the DNA, just the CDR3 is kept, 45 bases in frame from base 1. Reading the germline V gene gives CDR1 MNHEY and CDR2 SVGAGI. V was cut back by 0 bases and J by 5 bases, leaving a gap of 13 bases between them. The method behind the library was PCR. TCR sequencing of DNA from cultured CD4+ T cells used the Oncomine TCR Beta short-read assay at the Johns Hopkins FTIC core. The QIAamp micro DNA kit was used to extract genomic DNA from the cultured CD4+ T cells. The Oncomine TCR Beta libraries from cultured CD4+ T cells were pooled using unique dual indexes and then sequenced on an Illumina iSeq 100. The authors processed their data as follows. Non-productive sequences were filtered out, and CDR3s that did not start with C, did not end with F or W, or were shorter than 7 amino acids were discarded. The MANAFEST web application was used to identify antigen-specific clonotypes by comparing peptide-stimulated wells against reference wells and other culture wells. To be called positive, a clone needed an FDR below 0.05, an odds ratio above 5, and a productive frequency above 0.1% in at least two of three replicate wells. A clonotype counted as cross-reactive if it showed significant expansion both in the SARS-CoV-2 spike wells and in at least one common cold coronavirus spike condition. CDR3 homology was assessed with Levenshtein distances (stringdist) and unrooted phylogenetic trees (ape) in R version 3.6.1. TCRdb reworked the public reads: Q25 trimming with fastp, MiXCR clone assembly, productive beta chains retained. Entries are consolidated by CDR3 protein sequence, retaining the most common genes and DNA. Here the V and J calls rest on TCRdb's processing, not on the authors' analysis. Present in this sample are just under 20,000 distinct CDR3 sequences, around three fifths of which were seen just once. The ten largest clones take up 7.5% to 9% of the sample.

The data stem from a study of vaccination and CD4 T cells after COVID-19 (dated by TCRdb to 2022 to 2024). General notes on the study: Every convalescent patient had a positive nasal swab PCR test for SARS-CoV-2, with mild disease in nine patients and severe disease in one. Post-vaccine blood samples were collected a median of about 72 days after the second vaccine dose, ranging from roughly 12 to 250 days. Participants got two doses of the Pfizer-BioNTech BNT162b2 vaccine (n=8) or two doses of the Moderna mRNA-1273 vaccine (n=2). In under twelve COVID-19 convalescent patients and a handful of infection-naive healthy vaccine recipients, researchers compared the spike-specific CD4+ TCR repertoire from before mRNA vaccination with the repertoire from after. Post-COVID blood samples from convalescent patients were collected a median of roughly 100 days after diagnosis, with a range of roughly 35 to 161 days. In control cultures, a CEFX viral epitope pool was used as positive control, an HIV-1 Nef peptide pool was used as negative control, or no peptide was added. Overlapping spike peptide pools from SARS-CoV-2 and from the common cold coronaviruses HCoV-NL63, HCoV-OC43 and HCoV-229E were used as culture stimuli. Six males and four females were included in the convalescent cohort, with two Hispanic individuals, seven Caucasians, two Asians and one multiracial person represented. Points the paper makes about the study in general: An increase in the median number of SARS-CoV-2-reactive clonotypes from around 20 after infection to some 38 after vaccination was observed, but the change was not found to be significant. In convalescent patients, a median around 89% of post-vaccine SARS-CoV-2-reactive clones were detected only after vaccination, suggesting vaccine-specific priming. Of the vaccine-specific clones found in convalescent patients, nearly all (304 of 307) were mono-reactive for SARS-CoV-2 spike instead of being cross-reactive with common cold coronaviruses. The number of convalescent patients in the study was relatively small, and the study did not examine early timepoints following natural infection.

The label giving this sample's treatment or condition can be read as: approximately 9-day PBMC culture with coronavirus spike peptide pools or control peptides (ViraFEST assay). The ViraFEST assay, used in the study, expanded antigen-specific T cells with peptide pools and then identified the expanded clonotypes through TCR sequencing. The positive SARS-CoV-2 PCR tests of the convalescent patients were dated from March to December 2020, before the Alpha, Beta and Delta variants emerged in the United States. PBMCs were cultured at approximately 2 million per well in IMDM supplemented with approximately 4.7% human AB serum and about 10 IU/ml IL-2, with approximately 9.5 ug/ml peptide pools added. On days 3 and 7, half of the culture medium was replaced with fresh IL-2-containing medium. CD4+ T cells were isolated after approximately ten days of culture through negative selection using the EasySep CD4+ T cell isolation kit. Ficoll-Paque Plus gradient centrifugation was used to isolate PBMCs from whole blood, and the isolated PBMCs were then either used fresh or cryopreserved at -140C. Culture conditions were generally each tested in triplicate wells.

The sequencing input was CD4+ T cells from blood, cultured in vitro. The sequence joins TRBV6-5 to TRBJ1-2; a weak D assignment points to TRBD1 (5 bases agree). This TCR derives from a human donor who had recovered from COVID-19. This receptor carries the CDR3 CASSYSDRSYYGYTF. In nucleotides, the sequence is TGTGCCAGCAGTTACTCAGACAGATCGTATTATGGCTACACCTTC.